Listed below are T cell receptor beta chains from one sample, sequenced in a study of blood T cells in healthy people across ages. In TCRdb, the 5' RACE reads were re-called with MiXCR into one record per CDR3 protein. The table includes 630,000 or so distinct CDR3 sequences, 32% detected once. Input material: blood. The origin of the receptors is a woman of 80 years or more in good health. Both conserved end residues are part of each CDR3. The D gene is left open where the match is weak. The listing skips clone size in some rows; elsewhere it reads once, few, many or a size class.

clone size	D gene	V gene	CDR3 length	J gene	CDR3 DNA	CDR3 protein
many	.	TRBV7-2	15	TRBJ2-7	TGTGCCAGCAGCCGAGAGGCAGGACTTACCTACGAGCAGTACTTC	CASSREAGLTYEQYF
.	.	TRBV25-1	12	TRBJ1-2	TGTGCCAGCCGGAGGGGGAACTATGGCCACACCTTC	CASRRGNYGHTF
.	.	TRBV29-1	12	TRBJ2-3	TGCAGCGTTGGTTGGGGAGGAGATACGCAGTATTTT	CSVGWGGDTQYF
.	.	TRBV24-1	13	TRBJ2-3	TGTGCCACCGAGGGGGGGAGCACAGATACGCAGTATTTT	CATEGGSTDTQYF
.	TRBD1	TRBV10-3	15	TRBJ2-7	TGTGCCATCAGTGGGGGACAGGGGGTAACCTACGAGCAGTACTTC	CAISGGQGVTYEQYF
many	TRBD2	TRBV20-1	14	TRBJ2-1	TGCAGTGCTAGACGCCTAGCGGGGGACAATGAGCAGTTCTTC	CSARRLAGDNEQFF
.	.	TRBV20-1	16	TRBJ1-6	TGCAGTGCTAGACGCCAAAGGGGAGGCTATAATTCACCCCTCTACTTT	CSARRQRGGYNSPLYF
many	TRBD1	TRBV6-6	16	TRBJ1-2	TGTGCCAGCAGTTACCGCAGGGGGCGGGAGGGCTATGGCTACACCTTC	CASSYRRGREGYGYTF
.	TRBD2	TRBV19	17	TRBJ2-5	TGTGCCAGTAGTATCGGACTAGCGGGGGGGTCCGTAGAGACCCAGTACTTC	CASSIGLAGGSVETQYF
many	.	TRBV5-5	15	TRBJ2-7	TGTGCCAGCACCCTCACAGGGTCCCACTCCTACGAGCAGTACTTC	CASTLTGSHSYEQYF
many	TRBD1	TRBV6-6	13	TRBJ2-5	TGTGCCAGCAGACCCGGGACAGGCTGGACCCAGTACTTC	CASRPGTGWTQYF
.	.	TRBV24-1	14	TRBJ2-3	TGTGCCACCAGTGATTTCTGGCGGTCGGATACGCAGTATTTT	CATSDFWRSDTQYF
many	TRBD1	TRBV5-1	17	TRBJ2-6	TGCGCCAGCAGCGAGGACAGGGCAAGCTCTGGGGCCAACGTCCTGACTTTC	CASSEDRASSGANVLTF
many	.	TRBV14	12	TRBJ2-3	TGTGCCAGCAGTCAGGTACCAGATACGCAGTATTTT	CASSQVPDTQYF
.	.	TRBV6-2/TRBV6-3	14	TRBJ1-1	TGTGCCAGCAGTTACAGGGTGTTGAACACTGAAGCTTTCTTT	CASSYRVLNTEAFF
few	.	TRBV11-2	15	TRBJ1-3	TGTGCCAGCAGCTTAGGGGGGGTGAGCGGAAACACCATATATTTT	CASSLGGVSGNTIYF
.	TRBD2	TRBV10-3	18	TRBJ2-3	TGTGCCATCGGTGACCCTAGGACTAGCGGGGGCCACACAGATACGCAGTATTTT	CAIGDPRTSGGHTDTQYF
many	.	TRBV7-9	18	TRBJ1-1	TGTGCCAGCAGCTTAGCCGGGGGGCGCGGACCCTTGAACACTGAAGCTTTCTTT	CASSLAGGRGPLNTEAFF